The clone carrying this TCR beta chain was recorded a few times. Per germline, CDR1 MNHEY and CDR2 SMNVEV (reference sequence). CDR3 length: 12 residues. V lost 8 bases, J lost 6 bases, and 13 bases lay in between. In the original workflow: The assay estimated nucleated cells by amplifying reference gene primers. Only in-frame clones appear in the TCRdb table, and some are missing; sequencing was by immunoSEQ multiplex PCR. The V and J calls and clone size come from that table; D and trimming were worked out from the DNA. The sample has about 180,000 clones, approximately 80% seen once. The sample belongs to a study of blood T cell repertoires in COVID-19. Across the whole study: The cDNA or gDNA used as material had been derived from T cells, B-cell-depleted T cells, or PBMCs.

Patients from Seattle were sampled longitudinally, starting during active infection. The rearrangement uses TRBV27 and TRBJ1-1; D possibly corresponds to TRBD1 (6 bases). The clonotype was recovered from a woman aged 35 to 49 with COVID-19, enrolled during active disease. The material sequenced was peripheral blood. CDR3: CASQRGQSEAFF. DNA for the CDR3: TGTGCCAGCCAGAGAGGACAGTCTGAAGCTTTCTTT.